Shown below are 26 T cell receptor beta chains from a single sample sequenced in a study of shared clonotypes between healthy human individuals. Assay: immunoSEQ multiplex PCR; the TCRdb copy retains only in-frame clones and omits some. The sample consists of around 2,000,000 clones, less than 95% of them appearing once. CD45RO-negative, CCR7-positively selected cells formed the naive CD8 fraction, excluding terminally differentiated effector memory CD45RA+ cells. Input material: naive CD8+ T cells sorted from blood. All receptors come from a young man in good health.

A single count supports this clone. The rearrangement uses TRBV6-5 and TRBJ2-1; 7 bases are a match to TRBD2. CDR1 and CDR2 (germline): MNHEY, SVGAGI. This CDR3 is 16 amino acids long. After removal of 0 bases from V and 5 bases from J, the junction contained 7 bases not matched to a gene. CDR3 nucleotides: TGTGCCAGCAGTTACTCGCTAGCTAGCGGCCACAATGAGCAGTTCTTC. This codes for CASSYSLASGHNEQFF.

V gene TRBV6-5 combines with J gene TRBJ1-4; 8 nucleotides line up with TRBD1. After removal of 2 bases from V and 8 bases from J, the junction contained 7 bases not matched to a gene. The CDR3 contains 15 residues. Germline V gene data show CDR1 as MNHEY and CDR2 as SVGAGI. In DNA, the CDR3 is TGTGCCAGCAGTTACACCGGACAGGGCGGAGAAAAACTGTTTTTT. This codes for CASSYTGQGGEKLFF.

The chain employs TRBV27 and TRBJ2-7, with a weak D call TRBD1 (5 bases). CDR1 and CDR2 (germline): MNHEY, SMNVEV (reference sequence). The CDR3 is 15 residues long. Trimming took 5 bases from V and 3 from J, leaving 17 bases between them. The CDR3 reads CASSLSGYAGYEQYF. For the CDR3, the DNA is TGTGCCAGCAGTCTTTCAGGGTACGCAGGCTACGAGCAGTACTTC.

The rearrangement uses TRBV30 and TRBJ1-1; D perhaps matches TRBD1 (5 bases). Per the germline V gene, CDR1 is GTSNPN and CDR2 is SVGIG (reference sequence). This CDR3 has 15 amino acids. Trimming pared 3 bases from V and 0 bases from J, leaving 14 bases between. The CDR3 DNA follows: TGTGCCTGGAGAGGAGCCGGGACGGTGAACACTGAAGCTTTCTTT. Its translation: CAWRGAGTVNTEAFF.

The chain uses TRBV6-6 and TRBJ2-2; 7 bases line up with TRBD1. CDR1 is MNHNY and CDR2 is SVGAGI in the germline V gene (reference sequence). V dropped 7 bases and J dropped 5; count of bases not matched to a gene: 4. There are 13 residues in the CDR3. CDR3 amino acids: CASTGGGTGELFF. The CDR3 DNA reads TGTGCCAGCACAGGGGGTGGGACCGGGGAGCTGTTTTTT.

The chain uses TRBV6-1 and TRBJ2-7; 8 nucleotides agree with TRBD1. Germline V gives CDR1 MNHNS, CDR2 SASEGT. Germline trimming cut 1 base from V and 4 bases from J; bases unmatched to any gene: 15. The CDR3 runs 18 residues. CDR3 nucleotide sequence: TGTGCCAGCAGTGAAGTCCGTCCTTTGGAGACAGGGGTTTACGAGCAGTACTTC. It specifies CASSEVRPLETGVYEQYF.

V is TRBV5-1 and J is TRBJ2-7; tentative D call: TRBD2 (6 bases). Between the trimmed V and J ends, which lost 2 bases and 4 bases, there was a span of 13 bases. The germline V gene has CDR1 SGHRS and CDR2 YFSETQ. This CDR3 spans 14 amino acids. The CDR3, as DNA: TGCGCCAGCAGCTTCCCGGGAGTAGTTTACGAGCAGTACTTC. This encodes CASSFPGVVYEQYF.

The rearrangement joins TRBV10-3 to TRBJ2-2; weak D call: TRBD1 (6 bases). This CDR3 has 17 amino acids. The germline gives CDR1 ENHRY, CDR2 SYGVKD. V was clipped by 8 bases and J by 7 bases, with 26 bases between them. DNA for the CDR3: TGTGCCATCCTGAACGAAAATTTAGGGGGATACGACGGGGAGCTGTTTTTT. The encoded protein is CAILNENLGGYDGELFF.

Details on this clone: Additional DNA sequences in this sample encode the identical CDR3. V gene TRBV27 combines with J gene TRBJ2-7, with a weak D call TRBD2 (5 bases). Trimming stripped 3 bases from V and 0 bases from J, with 9 bases between. The germline CDR1 and CDR2 sequences are MNHEY and SMNVEV (reference sequence). CDR3 length equals 14 residues. The CDR3 region has the DNA TGTGCCAGCAGTTTTGTGGCGGGCTCCTACGAGCAGTACTTC. Residues: CASSFVAGSYEQYF.

J is TRBJ2-7 and V is TRBV13; no reliable D call. The CDR3 is made up of 14 amino acids. Germline CDR1 reads PRHDT; CDR2 reads FYEKMQ (reference sequence). The V gene lost 5 bases and the J gene lost 10 bases, with 21 bases spanning the gap. The CDR3 loop reads CASSLPSRSLEQYF. CDR3 nucleotide sequence: TGTGCCAGCAGCCTGCCGAGTCGGAGCCTAGAACAGTACTTC.

The chain is built from TRBV5-6 and TRBJ2-1; D is perhaps TRBD2 (6 bases). The CDR3 is 16 amino acids. Germline V gene data show CDR1 as SGHDT and CDR2 as YYEEEE. V shed 5 bases and J shed 6 bases, with 21 bases lying between them. This CDR3 reads CASSLWRATLLNEQFF. The CDR3 DNA is TGTGCCAGCAGTTTGTGGAGGGCCACGCTGCTCAATGAGCAGTTCTTC. The variable domain in full, completed from reference TRBV5-6 and TRBJ2-1, reads DAGVTQSPTHLIKTRGQQVTLRCSPKSGHDTVSWYQQALGQGPQFIFQYYEEEERQRGNFPDRFSGHQFPNYSSELNVNALLLGDSALYLCASSLWRATLLNEQFFGPGTRLTVL.

The chain employs TRBV11-2 and TRBJ2-5; D may match TRBD1 or TRBD2 (6 bases each). CDR3 size: 15 residues. The germline CDR1 and CDR2 sequences are SGHAT and FQNNGV. V was cut by 5 bases and J by 5 bases, with 18 bases left in between. The CDR3 nucleotides read TGTGCCAGCAGCGCCTCAGGGGAGGTCGGTGAGACCCAGTACTTC. Amino acids: CASSASGEVGETQYF.

The V gene is TRBV5-1, the J gene TRBJ2-7; no definite D call. V lost 1 base to trimming and J lost 0 bases, with 11 bases between them. The CDR3 spans 15 residues. Germline values: CDR1 SGHRS, CDR2 YFSETQ. The CDR3 reads CASSLSTSSSYEQYF. In nucleotides, the CDR3 is TGCGCCAGCAGCTTGTCTACCAGCAGCTCCTACGAGCAGTACTTC.

The chain employs TRBV2 and TRBJ1-4; D is uncertain. This CDR3 is 14 amino acids long. CDR1 is SNHLY and CDR2 is FYNNEI in the germline V gene. V was trimmed by 1 base and J by 4 bases, leaving 7 bases between them. The CDR3 DNA follows: TGTGCCAGCAGTGAAGGCCGGATTAATGAAAAACTGTTTTTT. Protein product: CASSEGRINEKLFF.

V is TRBV2 and J is TRBJ2-3; 12 nucleotides match TRBD2. Trimming took 6 bases from V and 2 from J; bases not matched to a gene: 9. Germline V CDR1 and CDR2: SNHLY, FYNNEI. CDR3 length: 17 residues. The CDR3 DNA follows: TGTGCCAGCAGCACATCGACTAGCGGGAGCCTCACAGATACGCAGTATTTT. It encodes CASSTSTSGSLTDTQYF.

The CDR3 DNA reads as TGTGCCAGCAGTTTACGGGACACCAGATCGCCCCAGCATTTT. It is translated as CASSLRDTRSPQHF. This chain uses TRBV27 with TRBJ1-5, with a tentative D call TRBD1 (6 bases). CDR1 is MNHEY, CDR2 SMNVEV, per germline (reference sequence). Trimming removed 2 bases at V and 9 bases at J, with 14 bases between. The CDR3 is made up of 14 amino acids.

A note on this clone: This specimen includes other DNA sequences encoding the same CDR3. The CDR3 bases are TGCAGCGTTGGTTTAGCGGGCTCCTACGAGCAGTACTTC. Protein product: CSVGLAGSYEQYF. The V gene is TRBV29-1, the J gene TRBJ2-7, with 7 nucleotides matching TRBD2. From germline, CDR1 is SQVTM and CDR2 ANQGSEA. This CDR3 comprises 13 residues. Trimming at V came to 4 bases and at J to 0 bases, leaving 3 bases not matched to a gene.

This rearrangement joins TRBV4-1 to TRBJ2-3; D is perhaps TRBD1 or TRBD2 (5 bases each). Trimming shortened V by 1 base and J by 0 bases, and 14 bases separated the two germline ends. This CDR3 has 17 amino acids. Germline V gene sequence: CDR1 MGHRA, CDR2 YSYEKL. The CDR3 loop reads CASSQAVEGPSTDTQYF. DNA for the CDR3: TGCGCCAGCAGCCAAGCTGTCGAGGGGCCCAGCACAGATACGCAGTATTTT.

The chain carries TRBV7-9 and TRBJ2-2; 7 bases line up with TRBD2. The germline V gene encodes CDR1 SEHNR and CDR2 FQNEAQ (reference sequence). The trim removed 5 bases at V and 7 bases at J, leaving 16 bases unmatched. The CDR3 is 17 amino acids. CDR3 coding DNA: TGTGCCAGCAGCCCTACTCAGGGAAGCGGGAAAGGCGGGGAGCTGTTTTTT. Its translation: CASSPTQGSGKGGELFF.

The chain links TRBV7-8 to TRBJ1-1; D is perhaps TRBD1 (5 bases). The CDR3 is made up of 13 amino acids. Between the trimmed V and J ends, which lost 0 bases and 8 bases, there was a span of 10 bases. Germline V gene data show CDR1 as SGHVS and CDR2 as FQNEAQ. The CDR3 region has the DNA TGTGCCAGCAGCTTAGCGGAATCAGGGGAAGCTTTCTTT. Amino acids: CASSLAESGEAFF.

The chain uses TRBV28 and TRBJ2-7; D gene uncertain. Looked up from germline, CDR1 is MDHEN and CDR2 is SYDVKM. V gave up 7 bases and J gave up 2 bases, with 9 bases separating them. This CDR3 is 12 amino acids long. The CDR3 DNA is TGTGCCAGCACCCCCATAACCTACGAGCAGTACTTC. This codes for CASTPITYEQYF.

The chain combines TRBV5-4 with TRBJ2-1; 8 positions agree with TRBD1. V lost 3 bases to trimming and J lost 7 bases; unmatched junction nucleotides: 6. The V gene's germline CDR1 is SGHNT and CDR2 YYREEE (reference sequence). The CDR3 length is 14 residues. The CDR3 DNA is TGTGCCAGCAGCTCAGGGGGCGCCTTTAATGAGCAGTTCTTC. This sequence encodes CASSSGGAFNEQFF.

V gene TRBV28 combines with J gene TRBJ1-1; D not certain. Trimming removed 5 bases at V and 4 bases at J, with 11 bases between. The CDR3 totals 13 residues. The germline V gene encodes CDR1 MDHEN and CDR2 SYDVKM. In DNA form, the CDR3 reads TGTGCCAGCAGTCCTTACGGGCCCACTGAAGCTTTCTTT. Its protein is CASSPYGPTEAFF.

The chain uses TRBV9 and TRBJ2-1; 13 nucleotides agree with TRBD2. The CDR3 extends over 16 amino acids. Germline CDR1 SGDLS, CDR2 YYNGEE. The ends lost 0 bases at V and 7 bases at J; junction bases unmatched: 4. The CDR3 sequence is CASSVGGLAGWNEQFF. The CDR3 DNA reads TGTGCCAGCAGCGTAGGGGGACTAGCGGGGTGGAATGAGCAGTTCTTC.

This clone was picked up a small number of times. This sequence joins TRBV9 and TRBJ1-2; D gene ambiguous. Trimming removed 0 bases from V and 6 bases from J, with 9 bases in between. Germline V lookup: CDR1 SGDLS, CDR2 YYNGEE. The CDR3 covers 13 residues. CDR3 loop: CASSVADGDGYTF. DNA of the CDR3: TGTGCCAGCAGCGTAGCCGACGGGGATGGCTACACCTTC. The whole variable domain, remainder taken from reference TRBV9 and TRBJ1-2, is DSGVTQTPKHLITATGQRVTLRCSPRSGDLSVYWYQQSLDQGLQFLIQYYNGEERAKGNILERFSAQQFPDLHSELNLSSLELGDSALYFCASSVADGDGYTFGSGTRLTVV.

CDR3 nucleotides: TGTGCCTGGGCTATTGGCGGGGGCCCCACAGATACGCAGTATTTT. It translates to CAWAIGGGPTDTQYF. This chain joins TRBV30 and TRBJ2-3, with a possible D match to TRBD2 (7 bases). CDR1 is GTSNPN and CDR2 is SVGIG in the germline V gene (reference sequence). V shed 5 bases and J shed 2 bases, with 17 bases lying between them. The CDR3 consists of 15 residues. Full variable domain (outside the CDR3, taken from reference TRBV30 and TRBJ2-3): SQTIHQWPATLVQPVGSPLSLECTVEGTSNPNLYWYRQAAGRGLQLLFYSVGIGQISSEVPQNLSASRPQDRQFILSSKKLLLSDSGFYLCAWAIGGGPTDTQYFGPGTRLTVL.